This TCR beta chain is from a study of blood T cells in healthy people across ages. Study context: About one barcoded beta molecule per two T cells was captured by template switching. Study-wide points: Estimates based on one million T cells were treated as lower bounds.

A second PCR, run for about 7 to 11 cycles, used a sample-barcoded 5' primer plus a J-beta primer mix. In TCRdb, the 5' RACE reads were re-called with MiXCR into one record per CDR3 protein. Of around 800,000 distinct CDR3 sequences detected, roughly 25% appear once; the ten largest clones hold approximately 2.9%. The CDR3 loop spans 18 amino acids. Germline V gene lookup returns CDR1 SGHRS and CDR2 YFSETQ. As regards this clonotype: Its antigen is unknown. A read error may produce the germline difference seen at one junction end.

These same data were also listed under a study on T cells of mothers and their children. That source reports: Related mother-child pairs shared marginally more repertoire than unrelated pairs, though not significantly.

The receptor was derived from a boy under 18 in good health. The sequencing input was blood. This sequence joins TRBV5-1 and TRBJ2-6; weak D call: TRBD1 (5 bases). CDR3 nucleotide sequence: TGCGCCAGCAGCTTGGGAGTGAAGCTGTTCTCTGGGGCCGACGTCCTGACTTTC. It is translated as CASSLGVKLFSGADVLTF.